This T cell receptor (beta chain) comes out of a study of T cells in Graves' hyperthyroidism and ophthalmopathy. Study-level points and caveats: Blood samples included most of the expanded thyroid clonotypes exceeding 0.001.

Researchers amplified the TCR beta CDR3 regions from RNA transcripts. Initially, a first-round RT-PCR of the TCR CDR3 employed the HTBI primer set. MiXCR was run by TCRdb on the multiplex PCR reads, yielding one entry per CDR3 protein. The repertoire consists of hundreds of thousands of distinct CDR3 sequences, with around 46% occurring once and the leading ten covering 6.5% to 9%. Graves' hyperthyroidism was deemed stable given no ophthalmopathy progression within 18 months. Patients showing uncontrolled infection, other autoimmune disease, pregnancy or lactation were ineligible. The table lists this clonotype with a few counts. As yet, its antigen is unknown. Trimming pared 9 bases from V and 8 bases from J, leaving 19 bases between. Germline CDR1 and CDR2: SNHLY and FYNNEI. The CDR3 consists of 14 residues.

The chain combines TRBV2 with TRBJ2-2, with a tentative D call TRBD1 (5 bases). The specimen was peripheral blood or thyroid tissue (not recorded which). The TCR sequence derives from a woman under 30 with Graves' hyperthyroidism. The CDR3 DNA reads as TGTGCCAGTACCGACAGTTCAACACCGGGGGAGCTGTTTTTT. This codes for CASTDSSTPGELFF.